One and the same sample provided the 9 T cell receptor beta chains below, sequenced in a study of identical twins. MiXCR, run by TCRdb on the 5' RACE reads, gives a single entry per CDR3 protein. The sample has nearly 650,000 distinct CDR3 sequences, around 7.5% seen once; the top ten hold roughly 1.6%. These same records also appear under a second study, on yellow fever vaccine responses in identical twins.

Sequenced input: PBMCs. The receptors stem from a young woman in good health.

The chain employs TRBV10-3 and TRBJ2-7, with 10 bases fitting TRBD2. This CDR3 is 15 amino acids long. CDR1 ENHRY and CDR2 SYGVKD come from the germline V gene. V dropped 0 bases and J dropped 3; count of bases not matched to a gene: 2. CDR3 sequence reads: CAISESASGSYEQYF. The CDR3 nucleotides are TGTGCCATCAGTGAGTCCGCTAGCGGGAGCTACGAGCAGTACTTC.

The rearrangement uses TRBV7-9 and TRBJ2-5; D gene ambiguous. The CDR3 loop spans 16 amino acids. Trimming removed 5 bases at V and 3 bases at J, with 19 bases between. Germline V gene data show CDR1 as SEHNR and CDR2 as FQNEAQ (reference sequence). The CDR3 sequence: CASSPQRTVGKETQYF. In nucleotides, the CDR3 is TGTGCCAGCAGCCCCCAACGAACGGTGGGCAAAGAGACCCAGTACTTC.

This clonotype was seen ten or more times. The V gene is TRBV20-1, the J gene TRBJ2-7; 9 nucleotides match TRBD1. Looked up from germline, CDR1 is DFQATT and CDR2 is SNEGSKA (reference sequence). J was trimmed by 2 bases and V by 0 bases; bases with no gene match: 5. The CDR3 is 15 residues long. CDR3 region: CSARDTQGATYEQYF. The CDR3 DNA reads as TGCAGTGCTAGAGACACACAGGGGGCGACCTACGAGCAGTACTTC.

This clonotype was seen a handful of times. This rearrangement joins TRBV20-1 to TRBJ2-7; TRBD1 matches at 8 bases. The CDR3 totals 15 residues. Germline loops: CDR1 DFQATT, CDR2 SNEGSKA (reference sequence). With 1 base clipped from V and 5 bases from J, the junction kept 10 bases outside the gene matches. The CDR3 sequence: CSARVPDRGWDEQYF. DNA of the CDR3: TGCAGTGCTAGAGTTCCCGACAGGGGTTGGGACGAGCAGTACTTC.

This clonotype was found many times. The V and J genes are TRBV6-5 and TRBJ2-2; 12 bases map to TRBD2. V was clipped by 2 bases and J by 3 bases; unmatched bases: 7. This CDR3 comprises 18 residues. CDR1 MNHEY and CDR2 SVGAGI come from the germline V gene. The CDR3 region has the DNA TGTGCCAGCAGTTACGCTTCTACTAGCGGGGGGCACACCGGGGAGCTGTTTTTT. Encoded protein: CASSYASTSGGHTGELFF.

The sample holds many counts of this clonotype. V is TRBV10-3 and J is TRBJ2-5; 10 nucleotides agree with TRBD2. Germline CDR1 is ENHRY and CDR2 is SYGVKD. V was pared by 6 bases and J by 5 bases, with 3 bases of the junction left unmatched. CDR3 size: 13 residues. The CDR3 nucleotides read TGTGCCATCAGGGGGACTAGCGAGGAGACCCAGTACTTC. This codes for CAIRGTSEETQYF.

This clonotype was seen ten or more times. The V call is TRBV10-3, the J call TRBJ2-2; 13 positions match TRBD2. The V gene end was trimmed by 7 bases and the J gene end by 5 bases; junction bases not matched to a gene: 7. This CDR3 region has 16 residues. Germline CDR1 and CDR2: ENHRY and SYGVKD. This chain's CDR3 is CAIKSGLAGSTGELFF. In nucleotides, the CDR3 is TGTGCCATCAAGTCGGGACTAGCGGGATCGACCGGGGAGCTGTTTTTT.

The chain has TRBV7-2 and TRBJ2-7, with D perhaps given as TRBD1 or TRBD2 (6 bases each). Germline V gives CDR1 SGHTA, CDR2 FQGNSA. The CDR3 spans 17 residues. Between the trimmed V and J ends, which lost 5 bases and 4 bases, there was a span of 24 bases. The CDR3 sequence: CASSPQTWGARVYEQYF. The CDR3 DNA follows: TGTGCCAGCAGCCCCCAAACGTGGGGGGCAAGGGTGTACGAGCAGTACTTC. The full variable domain, its missing parts supplied by reference TRBV7-2 and TRBJ2-7, is GAGVSQSPSNKVTEKGKDVELRCDPISGHTALYWYRQSLGQGLEFLIYFQGNSAPDKSGLPSDRFSAERTGGSVSTLTIQRTQQEDSAVYLCASSPQTWGARVYEQYFGPGTRLTVT.

V usage is TRBV18 and J usage is TRBJ2-5; a weak D match, TRBD2 (5 bases). The ends were cut back, 3 bases at V and 9 bases at J, with 20 bases in the middle. CDR1 is KGHSH and CDR2 is LQKENI in the germline V gene. The CDR3 runs to 15 residues. CDR3 amino acids: CASSPSGPTVGAQYF. The CDR3 DNA reads as TGTGCCAGCTCACCGAGCGGCCCCACCGTTGGGGCCCAGTACTTC.